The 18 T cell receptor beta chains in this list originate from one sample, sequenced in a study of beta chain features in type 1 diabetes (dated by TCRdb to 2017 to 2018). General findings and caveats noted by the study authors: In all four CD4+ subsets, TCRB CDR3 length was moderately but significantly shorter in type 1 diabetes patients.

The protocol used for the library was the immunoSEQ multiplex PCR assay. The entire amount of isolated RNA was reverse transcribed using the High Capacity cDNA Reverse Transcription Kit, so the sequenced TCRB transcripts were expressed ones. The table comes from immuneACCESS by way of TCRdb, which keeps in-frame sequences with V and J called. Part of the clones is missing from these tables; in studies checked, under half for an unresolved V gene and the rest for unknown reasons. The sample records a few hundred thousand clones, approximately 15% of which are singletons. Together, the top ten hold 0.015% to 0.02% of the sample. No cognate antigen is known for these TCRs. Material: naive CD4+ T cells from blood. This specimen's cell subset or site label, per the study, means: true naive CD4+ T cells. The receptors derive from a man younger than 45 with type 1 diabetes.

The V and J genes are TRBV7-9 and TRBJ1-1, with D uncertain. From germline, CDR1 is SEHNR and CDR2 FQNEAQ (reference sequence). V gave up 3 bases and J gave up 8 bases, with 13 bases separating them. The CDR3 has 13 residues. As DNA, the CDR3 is TGTGCCAGCAGCTTCCTGGACCGGGGAGAAGCTTTCTTT. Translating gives CASSFLDRGEAFF.

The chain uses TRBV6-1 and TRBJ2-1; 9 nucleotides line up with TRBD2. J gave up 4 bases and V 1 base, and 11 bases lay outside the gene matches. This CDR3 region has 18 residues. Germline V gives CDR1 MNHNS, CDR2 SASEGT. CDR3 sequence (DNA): TGTGCCAGCAGTGAAGAACTAGCGGGTCGCCGCCGGTACAATGAGCAGTTCTTC. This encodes CASSEELAGRRRYNEQFF.

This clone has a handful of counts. This CDR3 is CASSPDRNYGYTF. Here the CDR3 DNA reads TGTGCCAGCAGCCCGGACAGAAACTATGGCTACACCTTC. The V and J genes are TRBV7-9 and TRBJ1-2; perhaps TRBD1 as D (6 bases). V lost 5 bases, J lost 2 bases, and 9 bases lay in between. Germline V gene data show CDR1 as SEHNR and CDR2 as FQNEAQ (reference sequence). The CDR3 is 13 amino acids.

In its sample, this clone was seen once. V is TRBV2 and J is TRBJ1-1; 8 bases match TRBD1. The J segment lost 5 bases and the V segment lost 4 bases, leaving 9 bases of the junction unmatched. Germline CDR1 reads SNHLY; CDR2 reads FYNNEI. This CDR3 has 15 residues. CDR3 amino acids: CASSVGNRGITEAFF. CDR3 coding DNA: TGTGCCAGCAGTGTTGGAAACAGGGGGATTACTGAAGCTTTCTTT.

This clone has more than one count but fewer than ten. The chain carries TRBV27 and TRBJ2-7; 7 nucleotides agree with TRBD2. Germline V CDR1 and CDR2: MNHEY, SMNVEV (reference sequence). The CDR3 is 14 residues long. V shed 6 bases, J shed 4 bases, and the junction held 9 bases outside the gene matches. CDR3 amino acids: CASRGTNRGYEQYF. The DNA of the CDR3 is TGTGCCAGCAGGGGGACTAATCGGGGGTACGAGCAGTACTTC.

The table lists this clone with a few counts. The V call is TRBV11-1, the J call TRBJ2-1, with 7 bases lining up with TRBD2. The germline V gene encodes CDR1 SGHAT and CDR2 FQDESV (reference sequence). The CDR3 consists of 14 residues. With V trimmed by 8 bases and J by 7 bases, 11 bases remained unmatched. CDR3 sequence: CASARLAKGNEQFF. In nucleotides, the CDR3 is TGTGCCAGCGCGAGACTAGCCAAAGGGAATGAGCAGTTCTTC.

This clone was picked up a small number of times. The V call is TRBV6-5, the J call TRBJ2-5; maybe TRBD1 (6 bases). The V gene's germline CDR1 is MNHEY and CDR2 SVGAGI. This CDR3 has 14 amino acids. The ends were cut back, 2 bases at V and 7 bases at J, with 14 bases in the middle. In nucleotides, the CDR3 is TGTGCCAGCAGTTACGACTCTCTCAGGGGGACCCAGTACTTC. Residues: CASSYDSLRGTQYF.

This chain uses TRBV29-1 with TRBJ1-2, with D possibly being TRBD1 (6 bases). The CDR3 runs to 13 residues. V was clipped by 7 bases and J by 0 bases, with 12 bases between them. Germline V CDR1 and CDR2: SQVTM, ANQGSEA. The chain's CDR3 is CSALGGANYGYTF. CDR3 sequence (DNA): TGCAGCGCCCTAGGGGGAGCTAACTATGGCTACACCTTC.

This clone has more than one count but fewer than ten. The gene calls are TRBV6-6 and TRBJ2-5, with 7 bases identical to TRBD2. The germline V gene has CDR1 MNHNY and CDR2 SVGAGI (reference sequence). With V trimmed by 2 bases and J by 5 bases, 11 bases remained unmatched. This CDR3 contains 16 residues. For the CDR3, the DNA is TGTGCCAGCAGTTACCCCAAGACCGGGAGGCAGGAGACCCAGTACTTC. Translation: CASSYPKTGRQETQYF.

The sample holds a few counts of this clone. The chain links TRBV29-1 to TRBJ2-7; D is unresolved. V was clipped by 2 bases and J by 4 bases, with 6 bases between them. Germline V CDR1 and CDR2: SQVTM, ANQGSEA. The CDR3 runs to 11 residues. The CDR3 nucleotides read TGCAGCGTTGAATCCGGTTACGAGCAGTACTTC. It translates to CSVESGYEQYF.

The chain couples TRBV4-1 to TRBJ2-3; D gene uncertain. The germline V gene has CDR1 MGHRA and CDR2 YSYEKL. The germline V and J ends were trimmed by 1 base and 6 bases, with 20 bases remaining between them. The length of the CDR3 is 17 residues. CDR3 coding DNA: TGCGCCAGCAGCCAAGGAGAGAGAATAGCCCCACCTGATACGCAGTATTTT. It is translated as CASSQGERIAPPDTQYF.

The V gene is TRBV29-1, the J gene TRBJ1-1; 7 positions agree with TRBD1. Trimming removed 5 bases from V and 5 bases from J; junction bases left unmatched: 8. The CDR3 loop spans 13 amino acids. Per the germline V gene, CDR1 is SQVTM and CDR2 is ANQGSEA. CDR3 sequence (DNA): TGCAGCGTTCGACAGGGACCGGAGACTGAAGCTTTCTTT. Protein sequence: CSVRQGPETEAFF.

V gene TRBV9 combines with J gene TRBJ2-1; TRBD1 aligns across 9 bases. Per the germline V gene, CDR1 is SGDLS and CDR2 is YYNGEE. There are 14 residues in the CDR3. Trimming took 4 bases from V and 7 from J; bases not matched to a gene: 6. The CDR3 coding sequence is TGTGCCAGCAGCCCGGGACAGGGAGTTAATGAGCAGTTCTTC. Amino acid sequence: CASSPGQGVNEQFF. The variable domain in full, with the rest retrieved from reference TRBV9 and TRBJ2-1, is DSGVTQTPKHLITATGQRVTLRCSPRSGDLSVYWYQQSLDQGLQFLIQYYNGEERAKGNILERFSAQQFPDLHSELNLSSLELGDSALYFCASSPGQGVNEQFFGPGTRLTVL.

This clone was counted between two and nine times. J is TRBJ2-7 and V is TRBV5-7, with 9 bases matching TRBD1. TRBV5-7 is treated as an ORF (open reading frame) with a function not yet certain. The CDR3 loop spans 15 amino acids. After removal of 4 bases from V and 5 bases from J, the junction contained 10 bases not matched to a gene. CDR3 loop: CASSIGPGTGNEQYF. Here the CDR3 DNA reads TGTGCCAGCAGCATTGGGCCCGGGACAGGGAACGAGCAGTACTTC.

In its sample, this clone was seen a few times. CDR3 loop: CASSLGYRAAYEQYF. Written as DNA, the CDR3 is TGTGCCAGCAGCTTGGGATACAGGGCCGCCTACGAGCAGTACTTC. The chain recombines TRBV5-6 with TRBJ2-7; a weak D match, TRBD1 (6 bases). V was shortened by 0 bases and J by 2 bases, with 12 bases between the two germline ends. Germline V gene data show CDR1 as SGHDT and CDR2 as YYEEEE. The CDR3 is 15 residues long.

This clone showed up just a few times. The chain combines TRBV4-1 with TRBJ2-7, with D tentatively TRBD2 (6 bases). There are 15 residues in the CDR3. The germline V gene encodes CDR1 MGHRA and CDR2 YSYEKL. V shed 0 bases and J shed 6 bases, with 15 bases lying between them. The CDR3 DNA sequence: TGCGCCAGCAGCCAAGATGGCGGGGCTTATCTCGAGCAGTACTTC. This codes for CASSQDGGAYLEQYF.

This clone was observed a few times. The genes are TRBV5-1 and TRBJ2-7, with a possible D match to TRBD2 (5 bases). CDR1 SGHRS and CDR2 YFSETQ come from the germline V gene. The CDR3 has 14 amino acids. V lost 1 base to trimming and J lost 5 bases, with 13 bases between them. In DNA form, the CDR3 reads TGCGCCAGCAGCTTGCTCGGGGAACGAGACGAGCAGTACTTC. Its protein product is CASSLLGERDEQYF.

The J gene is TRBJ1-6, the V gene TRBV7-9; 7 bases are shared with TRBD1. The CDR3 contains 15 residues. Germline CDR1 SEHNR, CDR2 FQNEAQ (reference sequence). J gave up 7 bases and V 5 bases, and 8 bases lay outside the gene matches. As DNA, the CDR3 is TGTGCCAGCAGCCCTCGACAGGGAAGGAATTCACCCCTCCACTTT. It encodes CASSPRQGRNSPLHF.